This T cell receptor beta chain was observed in a study of beta chain features in type 1 diabetes. Study-level background: What patients shared with healthy donors was a similar profile of age, gender and cell yields.

What was sequenced were expressed TCRB transcripts, since all of the isolated RNA had been reverse transcribed. Sequencing of naive, central memory and regulatory T cell samples gave an average of around 3.5 million reads. Profiled with immunoSEQ multiplex PCR; TCRdb holds only in-frame clones, not every one. The sample includes roughly 150,000 clones, just over 9% of them seen just once. The table lists this clone with a few counts. Its antigen remains unidentified. V lost 1 base and J 4 bases, leaving 10 bases between the germline ends. CDR1 and CDR2 from the germline V gene are LGHNA and YNFKEQ. This CDR3 is built from 14 residues. Overall study findings and caveats: Compared to healthy donors, patients appeared to have naive, central memory and Treg TCRB repertoires that were more alike.

The sequence derives from a woman aged 18-29 years in good health. The sequenced sample was central memory CD4+ T cells from blood. The V and J genes are TRBV4-2 and TRBJ2-5, with D perhaps matching TRBD2 (5 bases). The CDR3 region is CASSQGAGAETQYF. For the CDR3, the DNA is TGTGCCAGCAGCCAAGGTGCGGGCGCAGAGACCCAGTACTTC.